This T cell receptor beta chain was obtained from a study of post-analysis software for immune sequencing data. At the level of the study: Some patients lacked subtype; others had relapsing-remitting, secondary progressive or progressive-relapsing disease. Study observations and caveats: The five TRBV segments detected at higher frequency in patients than in controls included TRBV5-6, TRBV5-1 and TRBV20-1.

A note on this clonotype: Its antigen is still unknown.

Every TCR beta cDNA library bore unique molecular identifiers. TCRdb re-analysed the PCR reads in MiXCR, keeping a single row per CDR3 protein. The sample yields approximately 660,000 distinct CDR3 sequences, more than 50% seen once. V trimming: 3 bases; J trimming: 0 bases; junction bases outside the gene matches: 6. Germline V gene sequence: CDR1 SEHNR, CDR2 FQNEAQ (reference sequence). The length of the CDR3 is 17 residues. The sample comprised blood. The gene calls are TRBV7-9 and TRBJ2-4, with TRBD2 matching 9 bases. The clonotype originates from a girl aged 2-10 years with multiple sclerosis. In DNA, the CDR3 is TGTGCCAGCAGCTTCCTTAGCGGGAGACTAGCCAAAAACATTCAGTACTTC. Translated, it gives CASSFLSGRLAKNIQYF.